Only a few counts were recorded for the clone carrying this T cell receptor (beta chain). Its specificity is not known. The data derive from a study of T-cell reconstitution after alpha-beta-depleted transplantation in children. The TCRbeta library was prepared with unique molecular identifiers. TCRdb re-called the PCR reads through MiXCR, storing one row per CDR3 protein. The table includes approximately 400,000 distinct CDR3 sequences, 15% to 20% detected once. Study-level results: Fresh T-cell production supplied most of the T-cell counts and diversity seen one year after transplant. Where alpha-beta T cells came from about two months after transplant was reportedly several hundred expanded graft clones.

Germline CDR1 is SQVTM and CDR2 is ANQGSEA. This CDR3 region has 14 residues. V shed 5 bases and J 6 bases; nucleotides not matched to a gene: 10. The chain carries TRBV29-1 and TRBJ1-2; 9 bases map to TRBD1. Specimen: PBMCs, mostly from graft donor cells, collected 360 days after TCRalphabeta/CD19-depleted stem cell transplant. The clonotype comes from a boy in the first two years of life who had a stem cell transplant for Wiskott-Aldrich syndrome, so the T cells may come from the graft donor. CDR3 DNA: TGCAGCGTTCGCCGGGACAGGGAATCCGATGGCTACACCTTC. Its protein product is CSVRRDRESDGYTF.